Following are 23 T cell receptor beta chains from one sample sequenced in a study of regulatory T cells in long-lasting Graves disease. The authors built TCR beta libraries using iRepertoire HTBI primers and Arm-PCR of CDR3 regions. TCRdb reprocessed the multiplex PCR reads with MiXCR, giving one entry per CDR3 protein. The table records about 660,000 distinct CDR3 sequences, 30% of them present only once. Time point: persistent/refractory GD, antithyroid drugs over 5 years with positive TRAb. RNA from PBMCs was the source of the TCR library. Source: peripheral blood mononuclear cells (PBMCs), taken when the disease was refractory, from a patient treated with antithyroid drugs. The receptors shown here come from a female donor with Graves disease.

CDR3 nucleotide sequence: TGTGCCAGCAGCTCCGACTGGCGTGTTTCCGTGGGACAGGACTCCTACGAGCAGTACTTC. Translated, it gives CASSSDWRVSVGQDSYEQYF. This rearrangement joins TRBV11-2 to TRBJ2-7, with 8 bases identical to TRBD1. J lost 0 bases, V lost 4 bases, and 20 bases had no gene match. CDR3 length: 20 residues. CDR1 is SGHAT, CDR2 FQNNGV, per germline.

The chain carries TRBV20-1 and TRBJ1-6; D remains unclear. Germline-derived CDR1 and CDR2 are DFQATT and SNEGSKA (reference sequence). The CDR3 is 11 amino acids. CDR3 nucleotides: TGCAGCCTTGGCGGGTTTTCACCCCTCCACTTT. This codes for CSLGGFSPLHF.

This clonotype was counted at least ten times. The V gene is TRBV29-1, the J gene TRBJ1-2, with D possibly matching TRBD1 (6 bases). Trimming removed 3 bases from V and 4 bases from J, with 9 bases in between. The CDR3 spans 12 residues. Germline CDR1 is SQVTM and CDR2 is ANQGSEA. The CDR3 reads CSVDGQSYGYTF. The CDR3 DNA sequence: TGCAGCGTTGATGGACAGTCCTATGGCTACACCTTC. Variable domain in full (rest from reference TRBV29-1 and TRBJ1-2): SAVISQKPSRDICQRGTSLTIQCQVDSQVTMMFWYRQQPGQSLTLIATANQGSEATYESGFVIDKFPISRPNLTFSTLTVSNMSPEDSSIYLCSVDGQSYGYTFGSGTRLTVV.

Here the CDR3 DNA reads TGCAGCGTTGAGTCGCGACTAGCGGGAGTAGGGTACGAGCAGTACTTC. Translation gives CSVESRLAGVGYEQYF. J is TRBJ2-7 and V is TRBV29-1, with 12 bases matching TRBD2. The germline gives CDR1 SQVTM, CDR2 ANQGSEA. Trimming at V came to 3 bases and at J to 4 bases, leaving 10 bases not matched to a gene. This CDR3 is built from 16 residues.

The rearrangement links TRBV28 to TRBJ2-2; D may be TRBD2 (6 bases). The CDR3 totals 17 residues. V was pared by 6 bases and J by 0 bases, with 17 bases between. Germline V gene data show CDR1 as MDHEN and CDR2 as SYDVKM. DNA of the CDR3: TGTGCCAGCAGCCGCAGCGGGTTGGCCCCGAACACCGGGGAGCTGTTTTTT. Amino acid sequence: CASSRSGLAPNTGELFF.

The V gene is TRBV6-1, the J gene TRBJ2-7, with D possibly called TRBD1 or TRBD2 (5 bases each). There are 11 residues in the CDR3. Germline CDR1 reads MNHNS; CDR2 reads SASEGT. The V end lost 6 bases, the J end lost 6 bases, and 9 bases lay between the germline ends. CDR3 in amino acids: CASRGVTEQYF. CDR3 in DNA: TGTGCCAGCAGGGGGGTTACCGAGCAGTACTTC.

This clonotype came up a few times. V and J are TRBV12-3 or TRBV12-4 and TRBJ1-1, with 10 bases identical to TRBD1. The CDR3 consists of 14 residues. Trimming at V came to 6 bases and at J to 5 bases, leaving 6 bases not matched to a gene. The CDR3, as DNA: TGTGCCAGCAGGGGGGACAGGGGCAGTACTGAAGCTTTCTTT. Its protein is CASRGDRGSTEAFF.

J is TRBJ2-3 and V is TRBV5-1; 7 bases align to TRBD2. V gave up 3 bases and J gave up 0 bases; unmatched junction bases: 4. Germline V gene data show CDR1 as SGHRS and CDR2 as YFSETQ. There are 15 residues in the CDR3. CDR3 amino acids: CASSWSGTSTDTQYF. The CDR3 nucleotides read TGCGCCAGCAGCTGGAGCGGGACTAGCACAGATACGCAGTATTTT.

V and J are TRBV20-1 and TRBJ2-7; TRBD2 agrees at 12 bases. Germline CDR1 and CDR2: DFQATT and SNEGSKA (reference sequence). Trimming at V came to 6 bases and at J to 5 bases, leaving 5 bases not matched to a gene. The CDR3 is 13 residues long. The CDR3 sequence: CSALGLAGHEQYF. The CDR3 DNA follows: TGCAGTGCCCTCGGACTAGCGGGGCACGAGCAGTACTTC.

This chain links TRBV7-6 with TRBJ1-4, with a possible D match to TRBD1 (5 bases). Trimming removed 2 bases from V and 0 bases from J, with 16 bases in between. This CDR3 spans 18 amino acids. Germline CDR1 is SGHVS and CDR2 is FNYEAQ. CDR3 loop: CASSLHPGDGATNEKLFF. For the CDR3, the DNA is TGTGCCAGCAGCTTACACCCGGGGGACGGAGCAACTAATGAAAAACTGTTTTTT.

The chain carries TRBV3-1 and TRBJ2-5, with 13 bases matching TRBD2. V was pared by 3 bases and J by 5 bases, with 6 bases of the junction left unmatched. CDR1 is LGHDT, CDR2 YNNKEL, per germline (reference sequence). The CDR3 runs 16 residues. Here the CDR3 DNA reads TGTGCCAGCAGCCACGGGACTAGCGGGACGGTTGAGACCCAGTACTTC. Translating it yields CASSHGTSGTVETQYF.

There are many counts of this clonotype. The chain couples TRBV12-3 or TRBV12-4 to TRBJ1-5, with D possibly being TRBD1 (5 bases). The germline V and J ends were trimmed by 3 bases and 2 bases, with 11 bases remaining between them. The CDR3 totals 15 residues. The CDR3 bases are TGTGCCAGCAGTTTTGGGGGTTTAGGCAATCAGCCCCAGCATTTT. Translated: CASSFGGLGNQPQHF.

This clonotype appeared a few times. J is TRBJ1-1 and V is TRBV4-1; D remains unclear. The germline V gene encodes CDR1 MGHRA and CDR2 YSYEKL. The V end lost 1 base, the J end lost 4 bases, and 10 bases lay between the germline ends. CDR3 length: 14 amino acids. The CDR3 sequence is CASSQAPGVTEAFF. Here the CDR3 DNA reads TGCGCCAGCAGCCAAGCGCCTGGGGTCACTGAAGCTTTCTTT.

The rearrangement joins TRBV6-1 to TRBJ1-1; the D gene is possibly TRBD1 (6 bases). Germline V CDR1 and CDR2: MNHNS, SASEGT. CDR3 length: 15 amino acids. Trimming removed 0 bases from V and 11 bases from J, with 19 bases in between. This CDR3 is CASSEAPGAGAVAFF. The CDR3 region has the DNA TGTGCCAGCAGTGAAGCGCCCGGGGCAGGGGCAGTCGCTTTCTTT.

This clonotype was observed at least ten times. This rearrangement joins TRBV2 to TRBJ1-4; D is perhaps TRBD1 (5 bases). The CDR3 length is 12 residues. The V end lost 7 bases, the J end lost 8 bases, and 11 bases lay between the germline ends. Germline loops: CDR1 SNHLY, CDR2 FYNNEI. This CDR3 reads CASMQGREKLFF. CDR3 nucleotides: TGTGCCAGCATGCAGGGTCGAGAAAAACTGTTTTTT.

This clonotype showed up many times. This chain joins TRBV2 and TRBJ1-5; no reliable D call. The CDR3 runs to 13 residues. Germline assignment: CDR1 SNHLY and CDR2 FYNNEI. The germline V and J ends were trimmed by 8 bases and 1 base, with 9 bases remaining between them. The CDR3 coding sequence is TGTGCCAGCGGGAGGGAGAGCAATCAGCCCCAGCATTTT. Protein: CASGRESNQPQHF.

This clonotype was detected a few times. V usage is TRBV5-1 and J usage is TRBJ2-2; a weak D match, TRBD1 (6 bases). Germline V gene data show CDR1 as SGHRS and CDR2 as YFSETQ. The CDR3 consists of 15 residues. V dropped 3 bases and J dropped 3 bases, with 12 bases sitting between them. CDR3 DNA sequence: TGCGCCAGCAGCTCCGAACAGGGCCACACCGGGGAGCTGTTTTTT. It translates to CASSSEQGHTGELFF.

This clonotype showed up many times. The chain employs TRBV12-3 or TRBV12-4 and TRBJ1-2; 8 bases fit TRBD1. There are 14 residues in the CDR3. J lost 2 bases, V lost 3 bases, and 2 bases had no gene match. CDR3 amino acids: CASSFRTGNYGYTF. CDR3 nucleotides: TGTGCCAGCAGTTTCCGGACAGGGAACTATGGCTACACCTTC.

The J gene is TRBJ1-2, the V gene TRBV5-1; TRBD1 matches at 7 bases. Germline V gives CDR1 SGHRS, CDR2 YFSETQ. There are 13 residues in the CDR3. The junction had 5 bases not matched to a gene; V was cut back by 7 bases and J by 2 bases. In nucleotides, the CDR3 is TGCGCCAGCGCCACAGGGGCGAACTATGGCTACACCTTC. Its protein product is CASATGANYGYTF.

The J gene is TRBJ2-7, the V gene TRBV20-1; 14 bases are shared with TRBD2. CDR1 and CDR2 (germline): DFQATT, SNEGSKA (reference sequence). This CDR3 comprises 15 residues. The V and J ends lost 6 bases and 1 base, in that order; junction bases with no gene match: 5. The CDR3 loop is CSAHGLAGGSYEQYF. In DNA form, the CDR3 reads TGCAGTGCCCACGGACTAGCGGGAGGTTCCTACGAGCAGTACTTC.

This clonotype was seen more than once but under ten times. The chain has TRBV27 and TRBJ2-5; D gene ambiguous. Trimming pared 3 bases from V and 4 bases from J, leaving 12 bases between. Germline CDR1 and CDR2: MNHEY and SMNVEV (reference sequence). The CDR3 totals 14 residues. The CDR3 nucleotides read TGTGCCAGCAGTTTGAACCAAGTAGGAGAGACCCAGTACTTC. The encoded protein is CASSLNQVGETQYF.

In this sample, this clonotype turned up a few times. V usage is TRBV5-1 and J usage is TRBJ2-7, with 9 bases lining up with TRBD2. This CDR3 is 15 amino acids long. J was trimmed by 6 bases and V by 0 bases; bases with no gene match: 7. Germline-derived CDR1 and CDR2 are SGHRS and YFSETQ. The CDR3 DNA follows: TGCGCCAGCAGCTTGGAAGCGGGAGGCCTTCGCGAGCAGTACTTC. Translating gives CASSLEAGGLREQYF.

A remark on this clonotype: A much larger clone sits a single nucleotide away, making a read error possible. The V gene is TRBV28, the J gene TRBJ1-1; possibly TRBD1 for D (5 bases). The CDR3 length is 16 residues. The V gene's germline CDR1 is MDHEN and CDR2 SYDVKM. The V end lost 3 bases, the J end lost 4 bases, and 18 bases lay between the germline ends. In DNA form, the CDR3 reads TGTGCCAGCAGTTTCACAGGCCAACCTAAGAGCACTGAAGCTTTCTTT. Translating gives CASSFTGQPKSTEAFF.